One TCR beta chain is described in this entry. Its recognized antigen is unknown. It has no much larger one-base neighbor in the sample; base qualities were not kept. This record comes from a study of tumor-infiltrating lymphocytes in primary liver carcinoma (dated by TCRdb to the late 2010s). Notes on the research overall: Surgical resection was performed in China between November 2015 and March 2016 on a few patients with histopathologically diagnosed primary liver carcinoma. Of the five patients, three men and two women aged 30 to 69 years, four had hepatocellular carcinoma and one had combined HCC and intrahepatic cholangiocarcinoma. A total of roughly 35 specimens from 5 patients, comprising 25 or so tumor regions, 5 adjacent noncancerous liver tissues and 5 peripheral blood samples, were covered by TCRbeta repertoire sequencing. The study combined TCRbeta repertoire sequencing, expression microarrays and whole-exome sequencing across five regions of each liver tumor, with adjacent normal tissue and blood. Reproducibility between technical replicate repertoires was high, with correlation coefficients above 0.95 and mean shared-clone rates about 0.9. Roughly 3.5 to 7.5 million productive TCRbeta reads were obtained per sample, and no significant difference in read depth was found between tissue types. The five patients had tumors of stage T1-T3 N0M0, with maximum diameters ranging from roughly 4.2 to 11 cm.

The paper's findings and limits, for the study overall: Only the TCR beta chain was sequenced, so true repertoire diversity is likely underestimated because unpaired alpha chains were not captured. Bulk unsorted samples precluded comparing CD4+ and CD8+ T cell repertoires. A significantly larger repertoire fraction was made up by the top 250 clones in tumors than in blood (p = 0.039). Repertoire overlap was found to be higher between tumor regions (mean about 35%) than between tumor-adjacent (roughly 17%) or tumor-blood (around 15%) pairs, consistent with antigen-driven expansion. The study included only four to six patients, and the authors note findings should be validated in a larger study.

CDR1 and CDR2, per the germline V gene, are MDHEN and SYDVKM. Trimming takes 1 base from V and 2 bases from J, and the germline ends sit 11 bases apart. Including cysteine and phenylalanine, the CDR3 has 15 amino acids. The only DNA kept is the CDR3, 45 bases in frame from the first base. Blood RNA was extracted from unsorted whole blood using TRIzol reagent, and germline DNA was obtained with the DNeasy Blood & Tissue kit. At the time of sampling, the patients were treatment-naive and had chronic HBV infection. Before surgery, approximately 3.8 milliliters of peripheral blood were collected into K2EDTA tubes. TCRbeta-specific cDNA was reverse-transcribed from about 0.45 ug total RNA using a constant-region primer and ProtoScript II reverse transcriptase. TCRbeta libraries were built with three nested multiplex PCR rounds, a slightly modified ARM-PCR procedure. Each of the first two PCR rounds ran for around 10 cycles using multiplex TRBV1-TRBV30 forward primers together with a Cbeta reverse primer. Sample barcodes and Illumina adapters were added in a final 25-cycle PCR with Deep VentR polymerase. Amplicons of 200-500 bp were gel-purified with a QIAquick gel extraction kit before sequencing. An Illumina HiSeq 2500 was used to sequence the TCRbeta amplicons, generating 250-bp paired-end reads. The original pipeline was this. Reads were quality-trimmed with Trimmomatic v0.33, and paired reads were merged with FLASH v1.2.11 to recover full CDR3 sequences. MiGEC v1.2.1b assigned V, D and J germline segments to the rearranged TCRbeta sequences. Clonotype statistics and Shannon-Wiener diversity indices were calculated with VDJtools v1.0.0. To reduce sampling bias, subsequent analyses other than the diversity analysis used only the 250 most abundant clonotypes in each sample. TCRdb reanalyzed the raw reads on its own, using fastp at Q25 for trimming and MiXCR for clone calling, and kept in-frame beta chains. Here each entry gathers all rows of one CDR3 protein and keeps the most common genes and DNA. V and J calls and clone size were set by TCRdb, not the authors. In this sample the table shows about 200,000 distinct CDR3 sequences, less than 75% of which occur a single time. The ten largest clones take up about 7.1% of the sample.

Sequencing used peripheral blood. The source of this sequence is a woman aged 55-70 years with primary liver carcinoma and hepatitis B virus infection. The chain is encoded by TRBV28 joined to TRBJ1-2, with no D gene named confidently. The DNA sequence is TGTGCCAGCAGTTTATTTAGGATAGTAAACTATGGCTACACCTTC. Translated, this gives CASSLFRIVNYGYTF.